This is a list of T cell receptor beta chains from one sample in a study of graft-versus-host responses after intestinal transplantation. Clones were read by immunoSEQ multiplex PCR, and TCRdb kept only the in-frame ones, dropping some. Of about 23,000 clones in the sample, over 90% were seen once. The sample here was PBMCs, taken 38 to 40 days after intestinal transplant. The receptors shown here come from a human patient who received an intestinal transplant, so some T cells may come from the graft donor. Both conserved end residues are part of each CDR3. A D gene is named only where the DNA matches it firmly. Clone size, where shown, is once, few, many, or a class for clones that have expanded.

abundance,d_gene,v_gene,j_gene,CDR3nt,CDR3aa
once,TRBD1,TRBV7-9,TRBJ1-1,TGTGCCAGCAGCGATTTTACACAGGGGCGCAGGGAAGCTTTCTTT,CASSDFTQGRREAFF
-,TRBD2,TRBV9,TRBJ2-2,TGTGCCAGCAGCCCCGGACTAGCGGGAGAAAGAGGCGGGGAGCTGTTTTTT,CASSPGLAGERGGELFF
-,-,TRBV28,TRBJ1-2,TGTGCCAGCAGACAAGACAGTCGGCTCTACTATGGCTACACCTTC,CASRQDSRLYYGYTF
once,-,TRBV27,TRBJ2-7,TGTGCCAGCAGTTTATCGCCCATGGCCACTAGGAGCTCCTACGAGCAGTACTTC,CASSLSPMATRSSYEQYF
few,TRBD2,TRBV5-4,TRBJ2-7,TGTGCCAGCAGCTTGGGGGGCCCTAGCGGGAGAAGATACGAGCAGTACTTC,CASSLGGPSGRRYEQYF
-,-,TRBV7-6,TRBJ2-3,TGTGCCAGCAGCTTAGTGTCGGGACGCCTCAGACTTACGCAGTATTTT,CASSLVSGRLRLTQYF
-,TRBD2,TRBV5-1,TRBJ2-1,TGCGCCAGCAGCTTGGTGGGGAGGGCTTACAATGAGCAGTTCTTC,CASSLVGRAYNEQFF
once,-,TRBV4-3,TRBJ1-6,TGCGCCAGCAGCCAAGGTCAGAGTAGTAATTCACCCCTCCACTTT,CASSQGQSSNSPLHF
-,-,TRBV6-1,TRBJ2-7,TGTGCCAGCAGTGAAGGTCTTAAGGCAGGGCTGTACGAGCAGTACTTC,CASSEGLKAGLYEQYF
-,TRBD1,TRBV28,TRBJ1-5,TGTGCCAGCAGGCCAGGGACAGGGGATCAGCCCCAGCATTTT,CASRPGTGDQPQHF
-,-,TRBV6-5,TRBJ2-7,TGTGCCAGCAGTCTATCCGGGACGAGCTCCTACGAGCAGTACTTC,CASSLSGTSSYEQYF
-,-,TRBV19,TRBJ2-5,TGTGCCAGTAGTGCGAAACAGGGAGAGACCCAGTACTTC,CASSAKQGETQYF
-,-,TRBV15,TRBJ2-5,TGTGCCACCAGCAGAGAAGCAGGGGAGAAGGAAGAGACCCAGTACTTC,CATSREAGEKEETQYF
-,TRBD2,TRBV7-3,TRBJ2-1,TGTGCCAGCAGCTTAACGGGACTAGCGGGGAACAATGAGCAGTTCTTC,CASSLTGLAGNNEQFF
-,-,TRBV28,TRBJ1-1,TGTGCCAGCAGTTTAGGGGAAAAGACTGAAGCTTTCTTT,CASSLGEKTEAFF
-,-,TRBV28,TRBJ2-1,TGTGCCAGCAGTTTATGTCTAAGGGATCTCGGGGGAAGGGCCTACAATGAGCAGTTCTTC,CASSLCLRDLGGRAYNEQFF
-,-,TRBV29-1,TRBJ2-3,TGCAGCGGTACCGGGGCGACAGATACGCAGTATTTT,CSGTGATDTQYF
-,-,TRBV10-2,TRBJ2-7,TGCGCCAGCATAGGGCCTACGGGGGAGCAGTACTTC,CASIGPTGEQYF
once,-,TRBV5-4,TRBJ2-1,TGTGCCAGCAGCCACAGGGTATCGCTTTACAATGAGCAGTTCTTC,CASSHRVSLYNEQFF
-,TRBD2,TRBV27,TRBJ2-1,TGTGCCAGCAACCCAGCGGGAGTCTACAATGAGCAGTTCTTC,CASNPAGVYNEQFF
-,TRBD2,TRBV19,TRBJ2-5,TGTGCCAGTAGTCCAGGACTAGCGGGAACGGGTGAGACCCAGTACTTC,CASSPGLAGTGETQYF
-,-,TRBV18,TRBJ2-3,TGTGCCAGCTCACGCACAGATACGCAGTATTTT,CASSRTDTQYF
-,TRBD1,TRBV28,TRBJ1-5,TGTGCCAGCAGTTTCCGGGACAGGGGCAATAGCAATCAGCCCCAGCATTTT,CASSFRDRGNSNQPQHF
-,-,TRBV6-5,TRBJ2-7,TGTGCCAGCAGGCCCTCTAGCGCTTACTACGAGCAGTACTTC,CASRPSSAYYEQYF
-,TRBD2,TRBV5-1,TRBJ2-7,TGCGCCAGCAGCCCGGGACTAGGCTACGAGCAGTACTTC,CASSPGLGYEQYF
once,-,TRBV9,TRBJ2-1,TGTGCCAGCAGCGTCGGAGCCGAGCTTACCTACAATGAGCAGTTCTTC,CASSVGAELTYNEQFF
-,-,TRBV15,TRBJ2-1,TGTGCCACCAGCAGAGATTCAGGGGACCTGGGTAATGAGCAGTTCTTC,CATSRDSGDLGNEQFF
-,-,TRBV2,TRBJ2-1,TGTGCCAGCAGTGAATCGCGGGCCCTTAACGATTATGAGCAGTTCTTC,CASSESRALNDYEQFF
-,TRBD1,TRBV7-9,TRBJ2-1,TGTGCCAGCAGCTCTACGGGACAGGGGGTTGTTGTAACCTACAATGAGCAGTTCTTC,CASSSTGQGVVVTYNEQFF
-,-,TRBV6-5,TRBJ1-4,TGTGCCAGCACCGGGAAGGGTGAAAAACTGTTTTTT,CASTGKGEKLFF
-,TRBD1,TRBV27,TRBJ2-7,TGTGCCAGCAGTCCGGGACAGGGGGCGTACGAGCAGTACTTC,CASSPGQGAYEQYF
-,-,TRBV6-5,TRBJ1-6,TGTGCCAGCAGCACCAGGGTTTCTCCCCTCCACTTT,CASSTRVSPLHF
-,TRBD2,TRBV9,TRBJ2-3,TGTGCCAGCAGCGTAGGACTAGCGGGAGAAACGGATACGCAGTATTTT,CASSVGLAGETDTQYF
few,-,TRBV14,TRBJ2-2,TGTGCCAGCAGCCTACTAGCGAACACCGGGGAGCTGTTTTTT,CASSLLANTGELFF
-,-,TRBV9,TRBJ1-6,TGTGCCAGCAGCGTCAGCTCCTATAATTCACCCCTCCACTTT,CASSVSSYNSPLHF
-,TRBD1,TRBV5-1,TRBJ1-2,TGCGCCAGCAGCTTGTTGGGGACAGGGGCCCCGGATGGCTACACCTTC,CASSLLGTGAPDGYTF
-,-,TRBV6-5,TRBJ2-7,TGTGCCAGCAGAATGCCGGGACTCCGGGCGGGGCAGTACTTC,CASRMPGLRAGQYF
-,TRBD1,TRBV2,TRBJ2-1,TGTGCCGGCTACACACCGGGACAGGGACCCCTCAATGAGCAGTTCTTC,CAGYTPGQGPLNEQFF
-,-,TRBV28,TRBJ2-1,TGTGCCAGCAGTTTAAGTATCACTTCCGGGACCCCGCAGTTCTTC,CASSLSITSGTPQFF
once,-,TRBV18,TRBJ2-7,TGTGCCAGCTCCCCAGCGACGGATGCCTACGAGCAGTACTTC,CASSPATDAYEQYF
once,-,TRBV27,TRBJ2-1,TGTGCCAGCAGTTTAGCGGGACAACTTTCGTACAATGAGCAGTTCTTC,CASSLAGQLSYNEQFF
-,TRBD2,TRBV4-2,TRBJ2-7,TGTGCCAGCAGCCAAGATTTCCTAGCGGGAGCCTACGAGCAGTACTTC,CASSQDFLAGAYEQYF
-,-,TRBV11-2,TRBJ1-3,TGTGCCAGCAGGGAGGGAAACACCATATATTTT,CASREGNTIYF
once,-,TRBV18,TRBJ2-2,TGTGCCAGCTCACCATGGGAAGGGATTGACACCGGGGAGCTGTTTTTT,CASSPWEGIDTGELFF
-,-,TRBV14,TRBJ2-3,TGTGCCAGCAGCGAAGTGGGGGGGCTCGGAGATACGCAGTATTTT,CASSEVGGLGDTQYF
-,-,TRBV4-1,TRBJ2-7,TGCGCCAGCAGCCAAGTGGGGGAGGGGGCTTACGAGCAGTACTTC,CASSQVGEGAYEQYF
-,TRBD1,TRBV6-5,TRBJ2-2,TGTGCCAGCAGTTACAGGACAGGGCATCGGACCGGGGAGCTGTTTTTT,CASSYRTGHRTGELFF
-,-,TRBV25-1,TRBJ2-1,TGTGCCAGCAGTGGCAGGGCTCGCTACAATGAGCAGTTCTTC,CASSGRARYNEQFF
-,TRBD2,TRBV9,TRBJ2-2,TGTGCCAGCAGCGTAGGACTCGGGACTAGCCCTCGAGACACCGGGGAGCTGTTTTTT,CASSVGLGTSPRDTGELFF
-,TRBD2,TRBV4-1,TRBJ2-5,TGCGCCAGCAGCCAACAGGCTAGCGGGATTGGAGAGACCCAGTACTTC,CASSQQASGIGETQYF
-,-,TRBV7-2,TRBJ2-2,TGTGCCAGCAGCTTAGGAATAGAAACCGGGGAGCTGTTTTTT,CASSLGIETGELFF
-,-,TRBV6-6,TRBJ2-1,TGTGCCAGCACCCTCTCAGGGGCTGGGGAGCAGTTCTTC,CASTLSGAGEQFF
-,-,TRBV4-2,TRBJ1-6,TGTGCCAGCAGCCACGGATCACTAGGCAATTCACCCCTCCACTTT,CASSHGSLGNSPLHF
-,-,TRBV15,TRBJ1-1,TGTGCCACCAGCAGAGTTGGGGGAACATGGACTGAAGCTTTCTTT,CATSRVGGTWTEAFF
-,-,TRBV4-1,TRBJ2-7,TGCGCCAGCAGCCAGCCCCGGACCTACGAGCAGTACTTC,CASSQPRTYEQYF
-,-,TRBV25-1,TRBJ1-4,TGTGCCAGCAGGGACACAAGTAATGAAAAACTGTTTTTT,CASRDTSNEKLFF
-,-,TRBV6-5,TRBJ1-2,TGTGCCAGCAGTTATTCTCCCCGGACAGCCGAGCTGGGCTACACCTTC,CASSYSPRTAELGYTF
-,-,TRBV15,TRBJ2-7,TGTGCCACCAGCCCAGGGTTAGGGCGGAACGAGCAGTACTTC,CATSPGLGRNEQYF
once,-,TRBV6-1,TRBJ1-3,TGTGCCAGCAGTGAAGTTGGGGGGGCGTTCGGAAACACCATATATTTT,CASSEVGGAFGNTIYF
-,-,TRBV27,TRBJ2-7,TGTGCCAGCGAGGAGACCCGAGGTCCCATTACGTCCTACGAGCAGTACTTC,CASEETRGPITSYEQYF